What follows describes a single TCR beta chain. Germline trimming cut 0 bases from V and 7 bases from J; bases unmatched to any gene: 3. This CDR3 spans 14 amino acids. Germline loops: CDR1 LGHNA, CDR2 YNFKEQ. Per the original methods: From reference gene primer amplification, estimates of nucleated cell counts were derived. Assay: immunoSEQ multiplex PCR; the TCRdb copy retains only in-frame clones and omits some. V and J calls and clone size are those listed in that table; D and trimming were worked out from the DNA. The data contain 360,000 or so clones, 83% of them seen just once; the ten biggest clones take up over 4.5%. The sample is drawn from a study of blood T cell repertoires in COVID-19. Study at large: Nucleic acid was either cDNA or gDNA, and it came from T cells, B-cell-depleted T cells, or PBMCs.

The receptor's source is a woman aged 45 to 65 who had recovered from COVID-19. The chain recombines TRBV4-2 with TRBJ1-2; the match to TRBD1 covers 9 bases. Sequenced material: PBMCs or T cells enriched from blood (not recorded which). The CDR3 protein is CASSQDGTGLGYTF. CDR3 in DNA: TGTGCCAGCAGCCAAGACGGGACAGGGCTTGGCTACACCTTC.